This record looks at one TCR beta chain sequence and its context. The target antigen is unknown. The data are from a study of OX40 agonist ivuxolimab in advanced cancers. For the study at large: Across the patients, intravenous ivuxolimab was delivered every 2 weeks at 0.01 to 10 mg/kg.

Study-wide findings and caveats: Low normalized T-cell clonal expansion also characterized some of the nonresponders. There was clonal expansion of CD4+ and CD8+ blood T cells by week 6 at 0.1 to 3.0 mg/kg.

Germline V CDR1 and CDR2: SNHLY, FYNNEI. CDR3 size: 14 residues. Trimming took 7 bases from V and 3 from J; bases not matched to a gene: 9. Generated by immunoSEQ multiplex PCR, the TCRdb table keeps only in-frame clones and is missing some. Of 65,000 to 95,000 clones in the sample, 91% are singletons; the top ten hold around 6.9%. The sequence derives from an adult with an advanced solid tumor such as melanoma, head and neck, liver or kidney cancer. The chain couples TRBV2 to TRBJ2-7; TRBD1 aligns across 7 bases. Sequences were derived from CD4+ or CD8+ T cells sorted from blood, sampled in a trial of the OX40 agonist ivuxolimab. Here the CDR3 DNA reads TGTGCCAGCAATACCGGGACAGCATACTACGAGCAGTACTTC. Encoded protein: CASNTGTAYYEQYF.